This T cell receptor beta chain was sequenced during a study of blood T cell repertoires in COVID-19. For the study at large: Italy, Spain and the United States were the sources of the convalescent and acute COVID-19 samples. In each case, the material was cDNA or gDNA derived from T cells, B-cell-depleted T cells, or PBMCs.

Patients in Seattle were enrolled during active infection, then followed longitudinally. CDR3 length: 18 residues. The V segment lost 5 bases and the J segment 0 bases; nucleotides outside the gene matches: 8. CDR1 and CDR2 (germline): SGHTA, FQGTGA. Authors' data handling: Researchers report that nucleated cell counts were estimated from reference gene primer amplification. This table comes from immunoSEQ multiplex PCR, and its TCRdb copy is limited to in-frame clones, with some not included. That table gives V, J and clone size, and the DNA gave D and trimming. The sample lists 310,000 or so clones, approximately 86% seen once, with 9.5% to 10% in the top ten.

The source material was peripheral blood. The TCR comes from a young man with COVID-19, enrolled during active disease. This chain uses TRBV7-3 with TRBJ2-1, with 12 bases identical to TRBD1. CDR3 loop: CASSGMGDRGLSYNEQFF. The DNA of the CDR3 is TGTGCCAGCAGCGGAATGGGGGACAGGGGGCTCTCCTACAATGAGCAGTTCTTC.